The 18 T cell receptor beta chains given below trace back to one sample, sequenced in a study of a mutant IDH1 vaccine in newly diagnosed glioma. Data came from immunoSEQ multiplex PCR; TCRdb stores just in-frame clones and leaves some out. The sample comprises tens of thousands of clones, roughly 80% of which are singletons, and roughly 5.2% rests with the top ten. Sample time point: week 35, safety follow-up. A single vaccine dose contained 300 ug of mutant IDH1 20-mer peptide, and topical imiquimod was used with it. For these receptors, no antigen is known. The sample in question was PBMCs, obtained from a glioma patient whose treatment included an IDH1 peptide vaccine. The source is a man aged 40-49 years with glioma.

This clone has just a few counts. The gene calls are TRBV2 and TRBJ1-2; weak D call: TRBD1 (5 bases). Germline V gene lookup returns CDR1 SNHLY and CDR2 FYNNEI. V was pared by 2 bases and J by 0 bases, with 10 bases between. CDR3 length equals 15 residues. This chain's CDR3 is CASSEFGAPNYGYTF. CDR3 bases: TGTGCCAGCAGTGAATTTGGGGCGCCTAACTATGGCTACACCTTC.

Note on this clone: At one boundary the junction diverges from the germline segment, which might be a read error. The chain joins TRBV7-7 to TRBJ2-3, with 7 bases lining up with TRBD2. Germline loops: CDR1 SSHAT, CDR2 FNYEAQ (reference sequence). The length of the CDR3 is 14 residues. The CDR3 loop is CASSLGGITDTQYF. CDR3 coding DNA: TGTGCTAGCAGCTTGGGGGGGATAACAGATACGCAGTATTTT. The full variable domain, its missing parts supplied by reference TRBV7-7 and TRBJ2-3, is GAGVSQSPRYKVTKRGQDVTLRCDPISSHATLYWYQQALGQGPEFLTYFNYEAQPDKSGLPSDRFSAERPEGSISTLTIQRTEQRDSAMYRCASSLGGITDTQYFGPGTRLTVL.

The chain recombines TRBV19 with TRBJ1-5; 9 bases are shared with TRBD1. The germline gives CDR1 LNHDA, CDR2 SQIVND (reference sequence). The trim removed 8 bases at V and 7 bases at J, leaving 18 bases unmatched. This CDR3 has 17 amino acids. The CDR3 sequence: CASERSAGTGIGQPQHF. As DNA, the CDR3 is TGTGCCAGTGAGCGGTCGGCCGGGACAGGGATTGGGCAGCCCCAGCATTTT.

This clone was observed a handful of times. The rearrangement uses TRBV10-1 and TRBJ1-5; D gene unclear. Looked up from germline, CDR1 is WNHNN and CDR2 is SYGVQD (reference sequence). Between the trimmed V and J ends, which lost 10 bases and 6 bases, there was a span of 7 bases. CDR3 length: 10 amino acids. CDR3 sequence reads: CANTCQPQHF. The DNA for the CDR3 is TGCGCCAACACCTGTCAGCCCCAGCATTTT.

This rearrangement joins TRBV5-1 to TRBJ1-2; 9 bases fit TRBD1. The CDR3 is 14 amino acids. Trimming took 4 bases from V and 11 from J; bases not matched to a gene: 12. CDR1 and CDR2 from the germline V gene are SGHRS and YFSETQ. DNA for the CDR3: TGCGCCAGCAGCCCGGGGAATCCGGGACAGGGTTACACCTTC. It is translated as CASSPGNPGQGYTF. The complete variable domain, with remaining parts taken from reference TRBV5-1 and TRBJ1-2, reads KAGVTQTPRYLIKTRGQQVTLSCSPISGHRSVSWYQQTPGQGLQFLFEYFSETQRNKGNFPGRFSGRQFSNSRSEMNVSTLELGDSALYLCASSPGNPGQGYTFGSGTRLTVV.

J is TRBJ2-7 and V is TRBV7-2, with 12 bases lining up with TRBD2. The V segment lost 3 bases and the J segment 4 bases; nucleotides outside the gene matches: 10. CDR1 and CDR2 (germline): SGHTA, FQGNSA. The CDR3 runs 17 residues. The CDR3 region is CASSLNPTSGGPYEQYF. CDR3 in DNA: TGTGCCAGCAGCTTGAACCCGACTAGCGGGGGCCCTTACGAGCAGTACTTC.

The gene calls are TRBV25-1 and TRBJ1-5; unclear D gene. Germline CDR1 MGHDK, CDR2 SYGVNS. This CDR3 has 12 amino acids. Trimming stripped 4 bases from V and 7 bases from J, with 8 bases between. The CDR3 is CASSAPSQPQHF. The DNA of the CDR3 is TGTGCCAGCAGTGCCCCGTCCCAGCCCCAGCATTTT.

V is TRBV30 and J is TRBJ2-7; D ambiguous. V lost 5 bases and J lost 6, with 11 bases in between. The CDR3 runs 11 residues. Germline V gene lookup returns CDR1 GTSNPN and CDR2 SVGIG (reference sequence). CDR3 nucleotide sequence: TGTGCCTGGGCCCTCGGAGTCGAGCAGTACTTC. Translated: CAWALGVEQYF.

V is TRBV27 and J is TRBJ2-2, with D possibly TRBD2 on 5 matching bases. This CDR3 has 14 residues. The V and J ends lost 4 bases and 4 bases respectively, with 10 bases between them. The germline V gene has CDR1 MNHEY and CDR2 SMNVEV (reference sequence). In DNA, the CDR3 is TGTGCCAGCAGTTGGCGTGGGAGCACCGGGGAGCTGTTTTTT. Amino acid sequence: CASSWRGSTGELFF.

The chain links TRBV19 to TRBJ2-1, with TRBD2 as a possible D gene (6 bases). Trimming shortened V by 1 base and J by 4 bases, and 11 bases separated the two germline ends. Germline V gene sequence: CDR1 LNHDA, CDR2 SQIVND (reference sequence). CDR3 length equals 15 residues. CDR3 in DNA: TGTGCCAGTAGTATAGGTAGCGGAGTTTACAATGAGCAGTTCTTC. Translation gives CASSIGSGVYNEQFF. Using reference TRBV19 and TRBJ2-1 for the parts outside the CDR3, the full variable domain is DGGITQSPKYLFRKEGQNVTLSCEQNLNHDAMYWYRQDPGQGLRLIYYSQIVNDFQKGDIAEGYSVSREKKESFPLTVTSAQKNPTAFYLCASSIGSGVYNEQFFGPGTRLTVL.

The J gene is TRBJ2-3, the V gene TRBV6-4, with TRBD2 identical over 12 bases. V lost 2 bases to trimming and J lost 11 bases; unmatched junction nucleotides: 8. Germline CDR1 reads MRHNA; CDR2 reads SNTAGT. This CDR3 contains 15 residues. The CDR3 sequence: CASSDDTSGGQEQYF. DNA of the CDR3: TGTGCCAGCAGTGACGACACTAGCGGGGGGCAGGAGCAGTATTTT.

The V call is TRBV10-3, the J call TRBJ1-2; 7 bases agree with TRBD1. The CDR3 is made up of 16 amino acids. The J segment lost 4 bases and the V segment lost 0 bases, leaving 8 bases of the junction unmatched. Germline CDR1 ENHRY, CDR2 SYGVKD. CDR3 residues: CAISESLDRVAYGYTF. The CDR3 nucleotides are TGTGCCATCAGTGAGTCCCTCGACAGGGTAGCCTATGGCTACACCTTC.

The rearrangement uses TRBV5-6 and TRBJ1-4; possible D gene TRBD1, 6 bases. This CDR3 has 15 residues. Between the trimmed V and J ends, which lost 4 bases and 8 bases, there was a span of 18 bases. Germline CDR1 is SGHDT and CDR2 is YYEEEE. CDR3 nucleotide sequence: TGTGCCAGCAGCCAGTGGAGGGGGTCGGGCGAAAAACTGTTTTTT. Protein sequence: CASSQWRGSGEKLFF.

This sequence joins TRBV13 and TRBJ2-1, with 12 bases that match TRBD2. The CDR3 covers 16 residues. V shed 5 bases, J shed 7 bases, and the junction held 9 bases outside the gene matches. Germline CDR1 and CDR2: PRHDT and FYEKMQ (reference sequence). The CDR3 sequence: CASSLRLAGVANEQFF. Here the CDR3 DNA reads TGTGCCAGCAGCCTGCGACTAGCGGGAGTAGCGAATGAGCAGTTCTTC.

The chain joins TRBV7-2 to TRBJ2-7; D gene uncertain. The CDR3 is 13 residues long. CDR1 and CDR2 (germline): SGHTA, FQGNSA. V lost 7 bases and J 2 bases, leaving 12 bases between the germline ends. For the CDR3, the DNA is TGTGCCAGCACCCCGGGTGGTACCTACGAGCAGTACTTC. This sequence encodes CASTPGGTYEQYF.

V usage is TRBV2 and J usage is TRBJ2-7; TRBD2 might be the D (5 bases). Trimming cost V 6 bases and J 0 bases, with 12 bases left between them. CDR1 and CDR2 (germline): SNHLY, FYNNEI. The CDR3 spans 14 residues. The CDR3: CASRSGLSSYEQYF. CDR3 in DNA: TGTGCCAGCAGGAGCGGCTTGAGCTCCTACGAGCAGTACTTC.

The chain joins TRBV6-1 to TRBJ1-4, with 7 bases matching TRBD1. Germline V gives CDR1 MNHNS, CDR2 SASEGT. The CDR3 extends over 14 amino acids. With 4 bases clipped from V and 4 bases from J, the junction kept 3 bases outside the gene matches. CDR3 DNA: TGTGCCAGCAGTGTGGACAGGATTAATGAAAAACTGTTTTTT. Protein sequence: CASSVDRINEKLFF.

V usage is TRBV5-1 and J usage is TRBJ2-3; D possibly corresponds to TRBD2 (6 bases). V was pared by 3 bases and J by 1 base, with 12 bases between. CDR1 SGHRS and CDR2 YFSETQ come from the germline V gene. The CDR3 is 15 residues long. The CDR3: CASSSGLHRTDTQYF. In nucleotides, the CDR3 is TGCGCCAGCAGCTCCGGACTACATCGCACAGATACGCAGTATTTT.